This T cell receptor (beta chain) was captured in a study of blood T cell repertoires in COVID-19. Measured with immunoSEQ multiplex PCR; TCRdb has only the in-frame clones, and not every one. The repertoire has some 270,000 clones, more than 65% of them found once; the top ten carry around 3.6%. CDR3 length: 13 amino acids. CDR1 LGHDT and CDR2 YNNKEL come from the germline V gene (reference sequence). V dropped 0 bases and J dropped 16 bases, with 15 bases sitting between them. Sample: PBMCs or T cells enriched from blood (not recorded which). The chain couples TRBV3-1 (or the pseudogene TRBV3-2) to TRBJ2-2; D gene ambiguous. The TCR sequence derives from a man over 45 who had recovered from COVID-19. CDR3 nucleotides: TGTGCCAGCAGCCAAGAAGCAGCAGGTAGAAAGTTTTTT. As protein: CASSQEAAGRKFF.